This T cell receptor (beta chain) came from a study of OX40 agonist ivuxolimab in advanced cancers. Looking at the study overall: Of the participants, 35% to 50% had some prior anti-PD-1, anti-PD-L1 or anti-CTLA-4 therapy, which was allowed. Partial responses occurred in Three dose-escalation patients, one with hepatocellular carcinoma and two with cutaneous melanoma.

This CDR3 contains 19 residues. In germline, CDR1 is SEHNR, CDR2 FQNEAQ (reference sequence). Trimming pared 2 bases from V and 2 bases from J, leaving 19 bases between. Assay used: immunoSEQ multiplex PCR; TCRdb lists only in-frame clones, some missing. This sample has about 54,000 clones, with approximately 90% found just once. The TCR sequence derives from an adult with an advanced solid tumor such as melanoma, head and neck, liver or kidney cancer. The chain joins TRBV7-9 to TRBJ2-6, with D possibly being TRBD1 or TRBD2 (6 bases each). The sequencing used CD4+ or CD8+ T cells sorted from blood, collected in a trial of the OX40 agonist ivuxolimab. The CDR3 protein is CASSLNTGSGEAGANVLTF. The DNA of the CDR3 is TGTGCCAGCAGCTTAAATACGGGTTCAGGGGAGGCTGGGGCCAACGTCCTGACTTTC.